This is a list of T cell receptor beta chains from one sample in a study of blood T cell repertoires in COVID-19. Produced via immunoSEQ multiplex PCR; TCRdb's table is partial and in-frame only. Of about 80,000 clones in the sample, 87% were seen once. Sequenced: peripheral blood. The receptors here all came from a young man with acute or convalescent COVID-19. Each CDR3 is given with its conserved first and last residue. The D gene is left open where the match is weak. Clone size, where shown, is once, few, many, or a class for clones that have expanded.

d_gene	v_gene	j_gene	abundance	CDR3nt	CDR3aa
-	TRBV7-8	TRBJ1-1	-	TGTGCCAGCAGCTTAGACGGCCCTCTCTCAGGGACTGAAGCTTTCTTT	CASSLDGPLSGTEAFF
TRBD2	TRBV7-2	TRBJ2-1	-	TGTGCCAGCAGCTCAAGACCCAAGACCGGGACTAGCAGAAACAATGAGCAGTTCTTC	CASSSRPKTGTSRNNEQFF
-	TRBV28	TRBJ1-5	-	TGTGCCAGCAGTCCCCTAGGAGGCGGAAAGCCCCAGCATTTT	CASSPLGGGKPQHF
-	TRBV27	TRBJ2-7	-	TGTGCCAGCAGTCCCCTAAGGAGCTCCTACGAGCAGTACTTC	CASSPLRSSYEQYF
-	TRBV6-2/TRBV6-3	TRBJ2-1	-	TGTGCCAGCAGTGGCCCGGGATATGAGCAGTTCTTC	CASSGPGYEQFF
-	TRBV5-6	TRBJ2-4	-	TGTGCCAGCAGGAGGAGGGGATGGTCTGGCATTCAGTACTTC	CASRRRGWSGIQYF
-	TRBV29-1	TRBJ1-2	-	TGCAGCGTTGGGGGAGTCTCCGGGGGCTATGGCTACACCTTC	CSVGGVSGGYGYTF
-	TRBV7-6	TRBJ1-6	-	TGTGCCAGCAGCTTAGTGGGCAGGGGTGGATATTCACCCCTCCACTTT	CASSLVGRGGYSPLHF
TRBD2	TRBV18	TRBJ2-1	-	TGTGCCAGCTCGTTGGGACTAGCGGGAGTGTTTATTGAGCAGTTCTTC	CASSLGLAGVFIEQFF
-	TRBV5-1	TRBJ2-2	-	TGCGCCAGCAGCTTGATAGCGTCTCTCGGCACCGGGGAGCTGTTTTTT	CASSLIASLGTGELFF
TRBD1	TRBV19	TRBJ1-5	-	TGTGCCAGTAGTATTACCCCCGGGACAGGCAATCAGCCCCAGCATTTT	CASSITPGTGNQPQHF
TRBD1	TRBV7-9	TRBJ2-7	-	TGTGCCAGCAGCTCCGGGACAGGGCGCTACGAGCAGTACTTC	CASSSGTGRYEQYF
-	TRBV7-2	TRBJ2-5	-	TGTGCCAGCAGCTCCCGCCGCGGACTGGGACAAAAGCAAGAGACCCAGTACTTC	CASSSRRGLGQKQETQYF
-	TRBV27	TRBJ1-5	-	TGTGCCAGCAGGCACAGGGTGGTGAGCAATCAGCCCCAGCATTTT	CASRHRVVSNQPQHF
-	TRBV6-1	TRBJ1-1	-	TGTGCCAGCAGTGAGTACGGGAGGCCCCAGACTTTCTTT	CASSEYGRPQTFF
TRBD2	TRBV11-2	TRBJ2-5	-	TGTGCCAGCAGGAATAGCGGGAGGGGTCAACAAGAGACCCAGTACTTC	CASRNSGRGQQETQYF
TRBD2	TRBV30	TRBJ2-2	-	TGTGCCTCCCGACTAGCGGGAGGCACCGGGGAGCTGTTTTTT	CASRLAGGTGELFF
-	TRBV5-1	TRBJ1-1	once	TGCGCCAGCAGCCCACTTACCGGGGGAGGGGACACTGAAGCTTTCTTT	CASSPLTGGGDTEAFF
TRBD2	TRBV6-6	TRBJ2-2	-	TGTGCCAGCAGTCCCACCGGGACTAGCGGGAGGACCGGGGAGCTGTTTTTT	CASSPTGTSGRTGELFF
-	TRBV6-8	TRBJ2-2	-	TGTGCCAGCACGGGCCGCTCGCAGGGTCACGGGGAGCTGTTTTTT	CASTGRSQGHGELFF
-	TRBV11-3	TRBJ2-5	-	TGTGCCAGCAGCCTCGGAGGAAGTCCGGGAGAGACCCAGTACTTC	CASSLGGSPGETQYF
-	TRBV11-2	TRBJ2-5	once	TGTGCCAGCAGCTTAGTTCCGGGGGACGAACAGACCCAGTACTTC	CASSLVPGDEQTQYF
-	TRBV29-1	TRBJ2-7	-	TGCAGCGCCCTCGCGGGCACCTCCTACGAGCAGTACTTC	CSALAGTSYEQYF
-	TRBV18	TRBJ1-6	-	TGTGCCAGCTCACCCGAGGCGGCCGGTTCACCCCTCCACTTT	CASSPEAAGSPLHF
TRBD1	TRBV5-4	TRBJ1-1	-	TGTGCCAGCAGCCCGGGACAGGACGAGGAAGCTTTCTTT	CASSPGQDEEAFF
TRBD1	TRBV6-4	TRBJ1-1	once	TGTGCCAGCAGTAGGACAGGAGTGAACACTGAAGCTTTCTTT	CASSRTGVNTEAFF
-	TRBV6-6	TRBJ1-2	-	TGTGCCAGCACTCAGGGCTATGGCTACACCTTC	CASTQGYGYTF
-	TRBV9	TRBJ2-3	-	TGTGCCAGCAGCGAACAGGCGACAGATACGCAGTATTTT	CASSEQATDTQYF
TRBD1	TRBV25-1	TRBJ2-7	-	TGTGCCAGCAGGAGGATGGGACAGACCTACGAGCAGTACTTC	CASRRMGQTYEQYF
TRBD1	TRBV18	TRBJ2-2	-	TGTGCCAGCTCTCCCGGGACAGGGGCCACCTGGAACACCGGGGAGCTGTTTTTT	CASSPGTGATWNTGELFF
TRBD2	TRBV11-2	TRBJ2-6	-	TGTGCCAGCAGCTTAGAAGCTAGCGGGATACTCTCTGGGGCCAACGTCCTGACTTTC	CASSLEASGILSGANVLTF
-	TRBV27	TRBJ1-3	-	TGTGCCAGCAGTAGAACAGGGTCTGGAAACACCATATATTTT	CASSRTGSGNTIYF
TRBD2	TRBV7-9	TRBJ2-2	-	TGTGCCAGCAGCTCCCCCCGGACTAGCGGCGTCGGGGAGCTGTTTTTT	CASSSPRTSGVGELFF
TRBD2	TRBV7-3	TRBJ2-5	-	TGTGCCAGCAGCCTAGGGACTAGCGGTGAGAGGCAAGAGACCCAGTACTTC	CASSLGTSGERQETQYF
TRBD2	TRBV6-5	TRBJ2-3	-	TGTGCCAGCAGGACCACTAGCGCCACAGATACGCAGTATTTT	CASRTTSATDTQYF
TRBD1	TRBV29-1	TRBJ2-7	once	TGCAGCGTCAGGACAGGGGGCTACGAGCAGTACTTC	CSVRTGGYEQYF
TRBD1	TRBV28	TRBJ1-6	-	TGTGCCAGCACAGGGGGGACAGGGTATTCACCCCTCCACTTT	CASTGGTGYSPLHF
-	TRBV6-5	TRBJ1-3	-	TGTGCCAGCAGTTACGGGCGGGGATCCTCTGGAAACACCATATATTTT	CASSYGRGSSGNTIYF
TRBD1	TRBV27	TRBJ1-4	-	TGTGCCAGTGGGACAGTGAATAATGAAAAACTGTTTTTT	CASGTVNNEKLFF
-	TRBV6-6	TRBJ2-2	-	TGTGCCAGCAGCCTTTCCGCTGGACTCCCCGGGGAGCTGTTTTTT	CASSLSAGLPGELFF
TRBD1	TRBV19	TRBJ2-7	-	TGTGCCAGTAGTATACAAGGACAGGGCTACGAGCAGTACTTC	CASSIQGQGYEQYF
TRBD1	TRBV28	TRBJ1-2	once	TGTGCCAGCAGTCCTCAGGGGGCGCAGGCATCCTATGGCTACACCTTC	CASSPQGAQASYGYTF
-	TRBV5-1	TRBJ2-2	-	TGCGCCAGCAGCTTGCCCGGAGGCCTCACCGGGGAGCTGTTTTTT	CASSLPGGLTGELFF
-	TRBV6-6	TRBJ1-4	once	TGTGCCAGCAGAGATCACACTCGGGAGGGACTGTTTTTT	CASRDHTREGLFF
-	TRBV11-2	TRBJ2-5	-	TGTGCCAGCAGCTTCCGGGAGACCCAGTACTTC	CASSFRETQYF
-	TRBV7-8	TRBJ2-1	once	TGTGCCAGCAGCTCAAACATAGCGGAATACAATGAGCAGTTCTTC	CASSSNIAEYNEQFF
TRBD2	TRBV28	TRBJ2-7	once	TGTGCCAGCAGTTTATGGGCGGGAGAGTACGAGCAGTACTTC	CASSLWAGEYEQYF
-	TRBV7-9	TRBJ2-5	once	TGTGCCAGCAGCTTAAAGGAGAAGACGACCCAGTACTTC	CASSLKEKTTQYF
TRBD2	TRBV30	TRBJ2-3	-	TGTGCCTGGAGTGCCACCCTAGCGGGAGGGGGGGATACGCAGTATTTT	CAWSATLAGGGDTQYF
-	TRBV4-2	TRBJ2-5	many	TGTGCCAGCAGCCAAGCGCCCGGGACACAAGAGACCCAGTACTTC	CASSQAPGTQETQYF
TRBD2	TRBV14	TRBJ2-3	-	TGTGCCAGCAGCCTAAGTGTAACGGGAGGGCGCGTAGATACGCAGTATTTT	CASSLSVTGGRVDTQYF